The clone carrying this T cell receptor beta chain was seen repeatedly, ten times or more. As yet, its antigen is unknown. Exclusion covered patients with other autoimmune diseases or uncontrolled infections (as well as pregnancy or lactation). The PBMCs had their origin in approximately 10 ml of fresh peripheral blood. This record comes from a study of Graves' ophthalmopathy and Graves' hyperthyroidism. Looking at the study overall: Before any treatment was given, at initial diagnosis, peripheral blood was collected.

Germline V CDR1 and CDR2: DFQATT, SNEGSKA (reference sequence). CDR3 size: 15 residues. Losses at the gene ends were 4 bases for V and 1 base for J; bases not matched to a gene: 8. Regarding the study as a whole: Blood also carried most expanded thyroid clonotypes exceeding 0.001 frequency.

Investigators amplified TCR beta CDR3 regions from RNA transcripts. HTBI primers were employed in first-round RT-PCR, then a second-round multiplex PCR followed. In TCRdb, the multiplex PCR reads were re-called with MiXCR into one record per CDR3 protein. The data contain roughly 380,000 distinct CDR3 sequences, roughly 14% of them singletons. This TCR came from a woman under 30 with stable Graves' hyperthyroidism. Sequences were obtained from peripheral blood. The chain carries TRBV20-1 and TRBJ1-1, with TRBD1 matching over 8 bases. The CDR3 loop reads CSATRTGTGNTEAFF. CDR3 nucleotide sequence: TGCAGTGCTACCCGAACCGGGACAGGGAACACTGAAGCTTTCTTT.